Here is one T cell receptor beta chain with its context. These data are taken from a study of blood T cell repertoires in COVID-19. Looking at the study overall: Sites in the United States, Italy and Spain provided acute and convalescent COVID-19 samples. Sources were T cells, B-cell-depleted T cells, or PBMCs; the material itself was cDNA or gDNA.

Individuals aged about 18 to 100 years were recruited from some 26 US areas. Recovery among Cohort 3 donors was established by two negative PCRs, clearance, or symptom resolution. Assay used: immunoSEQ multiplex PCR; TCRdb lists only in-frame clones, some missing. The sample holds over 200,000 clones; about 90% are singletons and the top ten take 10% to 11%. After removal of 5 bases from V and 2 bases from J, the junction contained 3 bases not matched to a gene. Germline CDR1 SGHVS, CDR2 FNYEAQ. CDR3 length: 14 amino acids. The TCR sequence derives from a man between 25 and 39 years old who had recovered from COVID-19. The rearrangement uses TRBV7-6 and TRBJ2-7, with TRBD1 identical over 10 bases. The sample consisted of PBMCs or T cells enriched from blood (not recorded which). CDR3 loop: CASSVGQGAYEQYF. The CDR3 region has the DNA TGTGCCAGCAGCGTCGGACAGGGGGCCTACGAGCAGTACTTC.